This TCR beta chain was identified in a study of blood T cell repertoires in COVID-19. For the study at large: The United States, Italy and Spain were the sources of the acute and convalescent COVID-19 samples.

This clone came up a few times. This table comes from immunoSEQ multiplex PCR, and its TCRdb copy is limited to in-frame clones, with some not included. The sample carries about 250,000 clones, about 91% recorded once. The CDR3 is 14 amino acids. Germline-derived CDR1 and CDR2 are LGHDT and YNNKEL (reference sequence). V lost 5 bases and J lost 1, with 9 bases in between. This TCR derives from a woman between 25 and 40 years old with COVID-19, enrolled during active disease. Material for sequencing was peripheral blood. This chain joins TRBV3-1 (or the pseudogene TRBV3-2) and TRBJ2-1, with D unresolved. CDR3 sequence reads: CASSRGLSYNEQFF. CDR3 DNA sequence: TGTGCCAGCAGCAGAGGCCTTTCCTACAATGAGCAGTTCTTC.